Presented here are 26 T cell receptor beta chains from one specimen sequenced in a study of blood T cell repertoires in COVID-19. This table comes from immunoSEQ multiplex PCR, and its TCRdb copy is limited to in-frame clones, with some not included. The sample lists about 210,000 clones; 86% were seen once. The source material was PBMCs or T cells enriched from blood (not recorded which). Receptors originate from a man between 40 and 49 years old with acute COVID-19.

The V and J genes are TRBV11-2 and TRBJ1-3, with D hard to call. The CDR3 totals 13 residues. CDR1 and CDR2 (germline): SGHAT, FQNNGV. Trimming cost V 5 bases and J 0 bases, with 5 bases left between them. CDR3 sequence (DNA): TGTGCCAGCAGCCGTATCTCTGGAAACACCATATATTTT. This encodes CASSRISGNTIYF.

The genes are TRBV6-5 and TRBJ2-7; perhaps TRBD2 as D (5 bases). Germline values: CDR1 MNHEY, CDR2 SVGAGI. This CDR3 is built from 15 residues. Trimming removed 4 bases from V and 1 base from J, with 14 bases in between. The DNA of the CDR3 is TGTGCCAGCAGTTCCTTGACGAGGAGGTCCTACGAGCAGTACTTC. Protein: CASSSLTRRSYEQYF.

The chain couples TRBV28 to TRBJ2-3; 7 bases align to TRBD2. The CDR3 totals 15 residues. Per the germline V gene, CDR1 is MDHEN and CDR2 is SYDVKM. V dropped 7 bases and J dropped 6; count of bases not matched to a gene: 13. The CDR3 DNA sequence: TGTGCCAGCACGACTAGCCGTGGAATTTCGGATACGCAGTATTTT. The encoded protein is CASTTSRGISDTQYF.

The chain uses TRBV7-9 and TRBJ2-7, with TRBD1 matching 7 bases. The CDR3 covers 12 residues. V lost 6 bases, J lost 7 bases, and 6 bases stayed unmatched. CDR1 is SEHNR and CDR2 is FQNEAQ in the germline V gene (reference sequence). The chain's CDR3 is CASSSQGEEQYF. Written as DNA, the CDR3 is TGTGCCAGCAGTTCTCAGGGGGAAGAGCAGTACTTC.

The V gene is TRBV7-8, the J gene TRBJ2-2; 9 nucleotides line up with TRBD1. The trim removed 4 bases at V and 1 base at J, leaving 10 bases unmatched. Per germline, CDR1 SGHVS and CDR2 FQNEAQ. The length of the CDR3 is 18 residues. CDR3: CASSSIGPGQGNTGELFF. The CDR3 DNA reads TGTGCCAGCAGCTCAATTGGTCCGGGACAGGGGAACACCGGGGAGCTGTTTTTT.

The chain couples TRBV4-1 to TRBJ1-1; TRBD1 matches at 9 bases. With 0 bases clipped from V and 11 bases from J, the junction kept 10 bases outside the gene matches. CDR1 is MGHRA, CDR2 YSYEKL, per germline. The CDR3 covers 15 residues. The CDR3 reads CASSQDSRDRAGAFF. The CDR3 bases are TGCGCCAGCAGCCAAGACTCCCGGGACAGGGCCGGGGCTTTCTTT.

This clone was found a few times. The CDR3 is CASRRAGNTDTQYF. The CDR3 DNA sequence: TGTGCCAGCAGAAGAGCGGGAAACACAGATACGCAGTATTTT. V is TRBV6-5 and J is TRBJ2-3; TRBD2 agrees at 7 bases. The germline V gene encodes CDR1 MNHEY and CDR2 SVGAGI. The CDR3 extends over 14 amino acids. V lost 6 bases to trimming and J lost 2 bases; unmatched junction nucleotides: 5.

This clone was seen a few times. The V and J genes are TRBV18 and TRBJ1-4, with a weak D call TRBD1 (6 bases). V gave up 5 bases and J gave up 15 bases, with 25 bases separating them. The CDR3 extends over 15 amino acids. CDR1 and CDR2 from the germline V gene are KGHSH and LQKENI. The CDR3, as DNA: TGTGCCAGCTCAACACGGACAGCTATGGGGAATGAGGTGTTTTTT. It specifies CASSTRTAMGNEVFF. The full variable domain, its missing parts supplied by reference TRBV18 and TRBJ1-4, is NAGVMQNPRHLVRRRGQEARLRCSPMKGHSHVYWYRQLPEEGLKFMVYLQKENIIDESGMPKERFSAEFPKEGPSILRIQQVVRGDSAAYFCASSTRTAMGNEVFFGSGTQLSVL.

V is TRBV19 and J is TRBJ1-2; TRBD1 matches at 8 bases. V lost 6 bases, J lost 4 bases, and 10 bases stayed unmatched. Looked up from germline, CDR1 is LNHDA and CDR2 is SQIVND (reference sequence). CDR3 length equals 15 residues. The CDR3 region is CASRRPGQDLYGYTF. DNA for the CDR3: TGTGCCAGTAGGAGACCGGGACAGGACCTCTATGGCTACACCTTC. Together with reference TRBV19 and TRBJ1-2, the CDR3 gives the full variable domain: DGGITQSPKYLFRKEGQNVTLSCEQNLNHDAMYWYRQDPGQGLRLIYYSQIVNDFQKGDIAEGYSVSREKKESFPLTVTSAQKNPTAFYLCASRRPGQDLYGYTFGSGTRLTVV.

V is TRBV9 and J is TRBJ2-3; tentative D call: TRBD1 (6 bases). V was shortened by 4 bases and J by 1 base, with 19 bases between the two germline ends. Germline V gene data show CDR1 as SGDLS and CDR2 as YYNGEE. CDR3 length: 17 residues. CDR3 DNA: TGTGCCAGCAGCCCCCGGCCCCCAGGGGCCGGCACAGATACGCAGTATTTT. This encodes CASSPRPPGAGTDTQYF.

The chain carries TRBV23-1 and TRBJ1-4; 7 bases map to TRBD1. TRBV23-1 is an ORF for which the function is uncertain. With 6 bases clipped from V and 8 bases from J, the junction kept 9 bases outside the gene matches. The CDR3 covers 14 residues. This CDR3 is CASSIGGKGEKLFF. The CDR3 DNA reads as TGCGCCAGCAGCATAGGGGGCAAGGGGGAAAAACTGTTTTTT.

This rearrangement joins TRBV5-1 to TRBJ1-1, with a weak D call TRBD1 (5 bases). CDR3 size: 13 residues. V lost 5 bases and J lost 0, with 8 bases in between. Germline V lookup: CDR1 SGHRS, CDR2 YFSETQ. The CDR3 DNA follows: TGCGCCAGCAGGAGGGACTTGAACACTGAAGCTTTCTTT. Translating gives CASRRDLNTEAFF.

The genes are TRBV10-3 and TRBJ1-1; D is possibly TRBD1 (5 bases). The V end lost 7 bases, the J end lost 1 base, and 19 bases lay between the germline ends. Germline CDR1 is ENHRY and CDR2 is SYGVKD. The CDR3 consists of 16 residues. CDR3: CAITLSWGSSNTEAFF. The CDR3 nucleotides read TGTGCCATCACTCTGTCTTGGGGCAGTTCGAACACTGAAGCTTTCTTT.

The chain is built from TRBV6-1 and TRBJ2-7; no reliable D call. This CDR3 has 14 amino acids. Per the germline V gene, CDR1 is MNHNS and CDR2 is SASEGT. V dropped 1 base and J dropped 6 bases, with 13 bases sitting between them. The CDR3: CASSEVGRIGEQYF. Here the CDR3 DNA reads TGTGCCAGCAGTGAAGTGGGCAGAATCGGCGAGCAGTACTTC.

This sequence joins TRBV28 and TRBJ2-2; D possibly corresponds to TRBD2 (5 bases). Trimming cost V 2 bases and J 2 bases, with 15 bases left between them. There are 17 residues in the CDR3. Germline CDR1 and CDR2: MDHEN and SYDVKM. CDR3 nucleotides: TGTGCCAGCAGTTTAAGTCGGGGAGTTGGAAACACCGGGGAGCTGTTTTTT. Protein product: CASSLSRGVGNTGELFF.

This sequence joins TRBV7-2 and TRBJ2-5; D call uncertain. This CDR3 region has 15 residues. The V end was cut by 5 bases, the J end by 2 bases, with 15 bases between. Per germline, CDR1 SGHTA and CDR2 FQGNSA. The CDR3 bases are TGTGCCAGCAGCCCCAGGCGTCCCGGACAAGAGACCCAGTACTTC. Encoded protein: CASSPRRPGQETQYF. The whole variable domain, remainder taken from reference TRBV7-2 and TRBJ2-5, is GAGVSQSPSNKVTEKGKDVELRCDPISGHTALYWYRQSLGQGLEFLIYFQGNSAPDKSGLPSDRFSAERTGGSVSTLTIQRTQQEDSAVYLCASSPRRPGQETQYFGPGTRLLVL.

V usage is TRBV27 and J usage is TRBJ2-1; the match to TRBD2 covers 10 bases. Per germline, CDR1 MNHEY and CDR2 SMNVEV (reference sequence). The CDR3 sequence is 15 residues long. Trimming removed 4 bases from V and 12 bases from J; junction bases left unmatched: 12. CDR3 protein: CASSYLAGVMTGQFF. In nucleotides, the CDR3 is TGTGCCAGCAGTTATCTAGCGGGAGTAATGACCGGGCAGTTCTTC.

The chain carries TRBV19 and TRBJ1-6; no firm D call. This CDR3 region has 13 residues. Trimming removed 3 bases at V and 11 bases at J, with 11 bases between. In germline, CDR1 is LNHDA, CDR2 SQIVND (reference sequence). CDR3 sequence reads: CASSMGGQTPLHF. As DNA, the CDR3 is TGTGCCAGTAGTATGGGAGGCCAGACACCCCTCCACTTT.

This clone was seen only a few times. V is TRBV7-8 and J is TRBJ2-7; no reliable D call. V gave up 4 bases and J gave up 1 base, with 14 bases separating them. Germline V gene sequence: CDR1 SGHVS, CDR2 FQNEAQ. The CDR3 runs 15 residues. CDR3 residues: CASSSTVGGSYEQYF. CDR3 bases: TGTGCCAGCAGCTCCACCGTCGGCGGATCCTACGAGCAGTACTTC.

The V gene is TRBV15, the J gene TRBJ2-7; tentative D call: TRBD2 (6 bases). Germline CDR1 is LNHNV and CDR2 is YYDKDF (reference sequence). The length of the CDR3 is 15 residues. Trimming removed 5 bases at V and 1 base at J, with 15 bases between. DNA of the CDR3: TGTGCCACCAGCTCTCCCAGCGGGCAGTCCTACGAGCAGTACTTC. It codes for CATSSPSGQSYEQYF. The full variable domain, with the rest looked up from reference TRBV15 and TRBJ2-7, is DAMVIQNPRYQVTQFGKPVTLSCSQTLNHNVMYWYQQKSSQAPKLLFHYYDKDFNNEADTPDNFQSRRPNTSFCFLDIRSPGLGDTAMYLCATSSPSGQSYEQYFGPGTRLTVT.

This chain joins TRBV7-4 and TRBJ1-2; D not certain. Germline CDR1 is SGHVT and CDR2 is SQSDAQ. The CDR3 has 12 amino acids. Deletions cut 5 bases from V and 5 bases from J, with 9 bases between. The CDR3 here is CASSPECYGYTF. The CDR3 DNA sequence: TGTGCCAGCAGCCCGGAGTGTTATGGCTACACCTTC.

This chain links TRBV30 with TRBJ2-3; D gene unclear. The CDR3 has 14 amino acids. Germline V gene data show CDR1 as GTSNPN and CDR2 as SVGIG (reference sequence). V was trimmed by 8 bases and J by 6 bases, leaving 21 bases between them. Here the CDR3 reads CARSQKSQEDTQYF. As DNA, the CDR3 is TGTGCCCGAAGCCAAAAGAGCCAAGAGGATACGCAGTATTTT.

This chain connects TRBV15 to TRBJ1-1; TRBD1 matches 9 bases. Germline CDR1 reads LNHNV; CDR2 reads YYDKDF (reference sequence). V dropped 6 bases and J dropped 8; count of bases not matched to a gene: 1. The CDR3 spans 11 residues. The CDR3 sequence is CATRGTGEAFF. In DNA form, the CDR3 reads TGTGCCACCAGAGGGACAGGGGAAGCTTTCTTT.

The genes are TRBV10-3 and TRBJ1-1; the D is unclear. The CDR3 has 14 residues. V lost 4 bases, J lost 4 bases, and 13 bases lay in between. Germline V lookup: CDR1 ENHRY, CDR2 SYGVKD. For the CDR3, the DNA is TGTGCCATCAGTGGGAGGGAAGGCGGCACTGAAGCTTTCTTT. It yields the protein CAISGREGGTEAFF.

This clone appeared a single time. V and J are TRBV19 and TRBJ2-7, with D tentatively TRBD1 (5 bases). Trimming left V 6 bases short and J 3 bases short, with 12 bases between. From germline, CDR1 is LNHDA and CDR2 SQIVND (reference sequence). The CDR3 has 13 residues. The CDR3: CASRGQGFYEQYF. The CDR3 DNA sequence: TGTGCCAGTAGGGGGCAGGGCTTCTACGAGCAGTACTTC.

The genes are TRBV7-2 and TRBJ2-1; 9 bases fit TRBD2. Germline lookup yields CDR1 SGHTA and CDR2 FQGNSA. Losses at the gene ends were 1 base for V and 4 bases for J; bases not matched to a gene: 5. The CDR3 contains 16 residues. The CDR3 bases are TGTGCCAGCAGCTTAGGGTTAGCGGGAGAGTACAATGAGCAGTTCTTC. This translates into CASSLGLAGEYNEQFF.